This record concerns one TCR beta chain sequence. Produced via immunoSEQ multiplex PCR; TCRdb's table is partial and in-frame only. The top ten hold around 1.7% of the sample, which has a few million clones, around 93% seen once. The source of the sample is a study of shared clonotypes between healthy human individuals. Study at large: The cohort comprised a couple of women and a few men. Their ages spanned 18 to 49 years. The plates for each donor numbered three CD4 naive, three CD4 memory, two CD8 naive and one CD8 memory.

The naive CD8 subset, CD45RO-negative cells positively selected for CCR7, excluded terminally differentiated effector memory CD45RA+ cells. Donors comprised healthy HIV-negative adults lacking recent acute infections or vaccinations. Germline lookup yields CDR1 SGHNT and CDR2 YYREEE (reference sequence). The CDR3 is 17 amino acids. The J segment lost 3 bases and the V segment lost 5 bases, leaving 13 bases of the junction unmatched. This TCR came from a young man in good health. Some clones in this sample may be carry-over from other donors' samples. V gene TRBV5-4 combines with J gene TRBJ1-4, with 7 bases that match TRBD1. The sequencing sample was made of naive CD8+ T cells from PBMCs. The CDR3 reads CASSPRGEGAANEKLFF. The CDR3 DNA follows: TGTGCCAGCAGTCCTCGGGGAGAGGGGGCGGCTAATGAAAAACTGTTTTTT.